Below, one TCR beta chain is given with its context. Germline V gene data show CDR1 as SGHTA and CDR2 as FQGNSA. This CDR3 spans 14 amino acids. Deletions cut 1 base from V and 7 bases from J, with 14 bases between. Primers for the PCR totalled 60 Vbeta and 13 Jbeta. Assay: immunoSEQ multiplex PCR; the TCRdb copy retains only in-frame clones and omits some. The repertoire consists of about 80,000 clones, with roughly 65% occurring once and the leading ten covering 3.5% to 4.5%. This sample is part of a study of cytomegalovirus exposure and HLA in healthy donors. The rearrangement uses TRBV7-2 and TRBJ2-7, with unresolved D. The specimen sequenced was PBMCs. This clonotype was sampled from a male donor in good health and CMV-seropositive. CDR3 in amino acids: CASSLGLALWEQYF. CDR3 nucleotides: TGTGCCAGCAGCTTAGGACTGGCTCTTTGGGAGCAGTACTTC. The full variable domain, its missing parts supplied by reference TRBV7-2 and TRBJ2-7, is GAGVSQSPSNKVTEKGKDVELRCDPISGHTALYWYRQSLGQGLEFLIYFQGNSAPDKSGLPSDRFSAERTGGSVSTLTIQRTQQEDSAVYLCASSLGLALWEQYFGPGTRLTVT.